The TCR beta chain under discussion was sequenced for a study of memory CD4+ T cells and cytomegalovirus serostatus. General study findings and limits: CMV serostatus prediction reached median AUC approximately 0.95, or 0.91 with US-trained model.

As processed by the authors: Out-of-frame sequences were removed, leaving 2,204,828 distinct TCRbeta sequences. Clones were sequenced by immunoSEQ multiplex PCR, and TCRdb holds only the in-frame ones, with some missing. From that table come the V and J calls and clone size; the DNA was used to work out D and trimming. This sample has more than 40,000 clones, with about 79% found just once. This clone was seen just once. Its matching antigen is unknown. The CDR3 sequence is 15 residues long. Germline V CDR1 and CDR2: SGHNT, YYREEE (reference sequence). V was pared by 0 bases and J by 7 bases, with 14 bases between. Single viable CD3+CD4+CD8-CD45RO+ cells were sorted as the memory CD4+ T cells.

The J gene is TRBJ2-1, the V gene TRBV5-4; tentative D call: TRBD2 (5 bases). The sample was memory CD4+ T cells from blood. This TCR derives from an adult in good health and CMV-seronegative. The DNA for the CDR3 is TGTGCCAGCAGCTTGGAGCCCGGGAACCCGAATGAGCAGTTCTTC. Its translation is CASSLEPGNPNEQFF.